The 30 T cell receptor beta chains below all came from one sample that was sequenced in a study of blood T cell repertoires in COVID-19 (dated by TCRdb to 2018 to 2021). Libraries were built with the immunoSEQ multiplex PCR assay. Drawn from immuneACCESS, this table holds only the in-frame rearrangements with V and J called that TCRdb kept. Clones are partly lost; checked studies trace under half to an unresolved V gene and leave the rest unexplained. The sample table shows about 180,000 clones, and about 88% are seen once. The top ten constitute over 2% of the sample. The sequenced material came from PBMCs or T cells enriched from blood (not recorded which). Receptors were obtained from a woman aged 40 to 49 with acute COVID-19.

This chain connects TRBV28 to TRBJ1-4; 7 bases are shared with TRBD1. After removal of 5 bases from V and 3 bases from J, the junction contained 6 bases not matched to a gene. CDR3 length: 15 amino acids. Germline V CDR1 and CDR2: MDHEN, SYDVKM. The CDR3 DNA reads TGTGCCAGCAGTCCACACAGGGGATCTAATGAAAAACTGTTTTTT. Protein sequence: CASSPHRGSNEKLFF.

The chain has TRBV5-1 and TRBJ2-5; TRBD2 agrees at 11 bases. Germline CDR1 SGHRS, CDR2 YFSETQ. The CDR3 consists of 17 residues. J lost 1 base, V lost 4 bases, and 9 bases had no gene match. The CDR3 is CASSRVGTSGTQETQYF. In DNA, the CDR3 is TGCGCCAGCAGCCGTGTCGGGACTAGCGGTACCCAAGAGACCCAGTACTTC.

The V and J genes are TRBV18 and TRBJ2-7; tentative D call: TRBD2 (6 bases). This CDR3 has 15 residues. V gave up 4 bases and J gave up 0 bases, with 13 bases separating them. CDR1 is KGHSH, CDR2 LQKENI, per germline. The chain's CDR3 is CASSQPGTGSYEQYF. CDR3 bases: TGTGCCAGCTCACAGCCCGGGACTGGCTCCTACGAGCAGTACTTC. The whole variable domain, remainder taken from reference TRBV18 and TRBJ2-7, is NAGVMQNPRHLVRRRGQEARLRCSPMKGHSHVYWYRQLPEEGLKFMVYLQKENIIDESGMPKERFSAEFPKEGPSILRIQQVVRGDSAAYFCASSQPGTGSYEQYFGPGTRLTVT.

The CDR3 sequence is CASSPRQGFGNTIYF. DNA for the CDR3: TGTGCCAGCAGTCCAAGACAGGGATTCGGAAACACCATATATTTT. This sequence joins TRBV6-5 and TRBJ1-3; TRBD1 matches at 7 bases. The CDR3 has 15 residues. Germline V lookup: CDR1 MNHEY, CDR2 SVGAGI. With 5 bases clipped from V and 4 bases from J, the junction kept 8 bases outside the gene matches.

The rearrangement uses TRBV19 and TRBJ1-1, with no clear D. Trimming pared 5 bases from V and 1 base from J, leaving 17 bases between. This CDR3 has 16 amino acids. Germline loops: CDR1 LNHDA, CDR2 SQIVND (reference sequence). The CDR3 loop is CASSERSRSGNTEAFF. The CDR3 DNA reads as TGTGCCAGTAGTGAAAGGTCCAGGAGCGGGAACACTGAAGCTTTCTTT.

CDR3 DNA sequence: TGTGCCAGCAGCCAAGAAGTCGGGGGCACAGATACGCAGTATTTT. Translation: CASSQEVGGTDTQYF. This chain joins TRBV14 and TRBJ2-3; D might be TRBD2 (5 bases). The V and J ends lost 0 bases and 1 base respectively, with 8 bases between them. Germline CDR1 and CDR2: SGHDN and FVKESK. This CDR3 spans 15 amino acids. Full variable domain (outside the CDR3, taken from reference TRBV14 and TRBJ2-3): EAGVTQFPSHSVIEKGQTVTLRCDPISGHDNLYWYRRVMGKEIKFLLHFVKESKQDESGMPNNRFLAERTGGTYSTLKVQPAELEDSGVYFCASSQEVGGTDTQYFGPGTRLTVL.

Remarks on this clone: The identical CDR3 is also encoded by other nucleotide sequences in the sample. The chain has TRBV18 and TRBJ2-5; TRBD2 matches at 7 bases. The V segment lost 3 bases and the J segment 5 bases; nucleotides outside the gene matches: 0. This CDR3 spans 12 amino acids. Looked up from germline, CDR1 is KGHSH and CDR2 is LQKENI. CDR3: CASSPGGETQYF. CDR3 DNA sequence: TGTGCCAGCTCACCGGGGGGGGAGACCCAGTACTTC.

V gene TRBV4-3 combines with J gene TRBJ2-5; TRBD2 matches at 11 bases. V gave up 2 bases and J gave up 1 base; unmatched junction bases: 6. CDR3 length: 17 amino acids. The germline V gene encodes CDR1 LGHNA and CDR2 YSLEER. CDR3 region: CASSQPTSGSSQETQYF. Written as DNA, the CDR3 is TGCGCCAGCAGCCAACCAACTAGCGGGAGCTCCCAAGAGACCCAGTACTTC.

The chain carries TRBV2 and TRBJ2-7, with D tentatively TRBD1 (6 bases). Germline V gene data show CDR1 as SNHLY and CDR2 as FYNNEI. The CDR3 consists of 15 residues. Trimming shortened V by 4 bases and J by 2 bases, and 15 bases separated the two germline ends. In DNA, the CDR3 is TGTGCCAGCAGTGGACCCAGGGGAGCCCCCTACGAGCAGTACTTC. It codes for CASSGPRGAPYEQYF.

The CDR3 DNA reads TGTGCCAGTAGTATCGACAGGGTTAATTCACCCCTCCACTTT. Amino acid sequence: CASSIDRVNSPLHF. The gene calls are TRBV19 and TRBJ1-6; TRBD1 matches at 7 bases. This CDR3 is built from 14 residues. V gave up 3 bases and J gave up 6 bases; unmatched junction bases: 2. Germline V gives CDR1 LNHDA, CDR2 SQIVND (reference sequence).

This chain uses TRBV3-1 (or the pseudogene TRBV3-2) with TRBJ2-7; maybe TRBD1 (6 bases). V lost 6 bases and J 0 bases, leaving 15 bases between the germline ends. The CDR3 runs to 15 residues. The V gene's germline CDR1 is LGHDT and CDR2 YNNKEL (reference sequence). The CDR3 nucleotides read TGTGCCAGCAGTTTGGGCCAGGGGCACTCCTACGAGCAGTACTTC. Protein: CASSLGQGHSYEQYF.

J is TRBJ2-1 and V is TRBV29-1; 12 bases line up with TRBD2. CDR1 and CDR2 from the germline V gene are SQVTM and ANQGSEA. J lost 2 bases, V lost 4 bases, and 9 bases had no gene match. The CDR3 is 17 amino acids. The CDR3 sequence: CSVVPSGRDGAYNEQFF. CDR3 DNA: TGCAGCGTTGTCCCTAGCGGGAGGGATGGGGCCTACAATGAGCAGTTCTTC.

The rearrangement links TRBV29-1 to TRBJ2-3, with D perhaps matching TRBD1 (5 bases). Deletions cut 3 bases from V and 6 bases from J, with 13 bases between. The germline gives CDR1 SQVTM, CDR2 ANQGSEA. The CDR3 is 13 residues long. CDR3 nucleotides: TGCAGCGTTGACCGCCAGGGCGGTGATACGCAGTATTTT. Translation gives CSVDRQGGDTQYF.

The chain joins TRBV19 to TRBJ2-1; TRBD2 aligns across 9 bases. The germline V gene encodes CDR1 LNHDA and CDR2 SQIVND (reference sequence). This CDR3 has 14 amino acids. The V segment lost 4 bases and the J segment 3 bases; nucleotides outside the gene matches: 1. The CDR3 bases are TGTGCCAGTAGTACTAGCGGGGACTACAATGAGCAGTTCTTC. This translates into CASSTSGDYNEQFF.

This chain connects TRBV4-2 to TRBJ2-7; 10 bases agree with TRBD2. This CDR3 spans 15 amino acids. V was clipped by 1 base and J by 4 bases; unmatched bases: 4. Germline loops: CDR1 LGHNA, CDR2 YNFKEQ. The CDR3 nucleotides read TGTGCCAGCAGCCAAGCCAGCGGGGGGGCTTACGAGCAGTACTTC. It encodes CASSQASGGAYEQYF.

The chain recombines TRBV2 with TRBJ1-1; a possible D gene is TRBD1 (5 bases). In germline, CDR1 is SNHLY, CDR2 FYNNEI. Between the trimmed V and J ends, which lost 5 bases and 0 bases, there was a span of 16 bases. The CDR3 length is 16 residues. The CDR3 DNA sequence: TGTGCCAGCAGTCCCGGGGGGACGCATATGAACACTGAAGCTTTCTTT. Its protein product is CASSPGGTHMNTEAFF. The full variable domain, in which reference TRBV2 and TRBJ1-1 provide the parts outside the CDR3, is EPEVTQTPSHQVTQMGQEVILRCVPISNHLYFYWYRQILGQKVEFLVSFYNNEISEKSEIFDDQFSVERPDGSNFTLKIRSTKLEDSAMYFCASSPGGTHMNTEAFFGQGTRLTVV.

The chain carries TRBV5-6 and TRBJ1-4; D is undetermined. The CDR3 sequence is 13 residues long. With 4 bases removed from V and 7 bases from J, the gap between germline ends came to 11 bases. Germline values: CDR1 SGHDT, CDR2 YYEEEE. CDR3 protein: CASSGRTAEKLFF. The CDR3 DNA follows: TGTGCCAGCAGCGGAAGGACTGCTGAAAAACTGTTTTTT.

This rearrangement joins TRBV9 to TRBJ1-4, with 7 bases that match TRBD1. The germline CDR1 and CDR2 sequences are SGDLS and YYNGEE. CDR3 length: 16 amino acids. Trimming removed 2 bases from V and 7 bases from J; junction bases left unmatched: 11. The CDR3 DNA reads TGTGCCAGCAGCGTCGGAGCACAGGGGCTAGGTGAAAAACTGTTTTTT. Amino acid sequence: CASSVGAQGLGEKLFF.

This clone was detected once. This chain connects TRBV28 to TRBJ1-4; D is ambiguous. The CDR3 is 15 residues long. Germline V gives CDR1 MDHEN, CDR2 SYDVKM. V was pared by 3 bases and J by 4 bases, with 12 bases between. CDR3 sequence reads: CASSFSVQLNEKLFF. CDR3 nucleotides: TGTGCCAGCAGTTTCAGCGTTCAGCTTAATGAAAAACTGTTTTTT.

The CDR3 nucleotides read TGTGCCAGCACGCTAGCGGGGTATATGGAGACCCAGTACTTC. Translated, it gives CASTLAGYMETQYF. V gene TRBV2 combines with J gene TRBJ2-5; 9 bases align to TRBD2. The CDR3 loop spans 14 amino acids. Germline-derived CDR1 and CDR2 are SNHLY and FYNNEI. After removal of 7 bases from V and 5 bases from J, the junction contained 8 bases not matched to a gene.

The chain recombines TRBV15 with TRBJ2-1; 8 bases are a match to TRBD1. There are 16 residues in the CDR3. V trimming: 3 bases; J trimming: 8 bases; junction bases outside the gene matches: 12. Germline V gene data show CDR1 as LNHNV and CDR2 as YYDKDF (reference sequence). Here the CDR3 reads CATSRDRELSPDEQFF. In DNA form, the CDR3 reads TGTGCCACCAGCAGGGACAGGGAATTGAGTCCCGATGAGCAGTTCTTC.

The chain recombines TRBV6-5 with TRBJ2-7, with 8 bases matching TRBD1. The V gene end was trimmed by 6 bases and the J gene end by 7 bases; junction bases not matched to a gene: 5. The germline V gene has CDR1 MNHEY and CDR2 SVGAGI. The CDR3 contains 12 residues. CDR3 residues: CASSRGRREQYF. The CDR3 nucleotides read TGTGCCAGCAGCAGGGGGCGAAGGGAGCAGTACTTC.

As regards this clone: This sample also contains other DNA sequences that code for the same CDR3. The chain carries TRBV5-1 and TRBJ2-5, with a weak D call TRBD2 (5 bases). The germline CDR1 and CDR2 sequences are SGHRS and YFSETQ. The CDR3 contains 13 residues. The V end was cut by 0 bases, the J end by 4 bases, with 7 bases between. The DNA of the CDR3 is TGCGCCAGCAGCTTGGGTGGAGGAGAGACCCAGTACTTC. Translation gives CASSLGGGETQYF.

The rearrangement links TRBV30 to TRBJ1-1; D uncertain. The V end was cut by 2 bases, the J end by 2 bases, with 15 bases between. The CDR3 is 15 residues long. Germline loops: CDR1 GTSNPN, CDR2 SVGIG (reference sequence). The CDR3 sequence: CAWSPRVGLNTEAFF. The CDR3 nucleotides are TGTGCCTGGAGTCCACGGGTCGGGTTAAACACTGAAGCTTTCTTT.

The chain couples TRBV3-1 (or the pseudogene TRBV3-2) to TRBJ2-7; 8 nucleotides agree with TRBD2. The CDR3 has 13 amino acids. Germline V gene sequence: CDR1 LGHDT, CDR2 YNNKEL (reference sequence). V gave up 1 base and J gave up 9 bases; unmatched junction bases: 5. DNA of the CDR3: TGTGCCAGCAGCCAAGTGATAGCGGGGCCGCAGTACTTC. Amino acid sequence: CASSQVIAGPQYF.

V and J are TRBV5-5 and TRBJ2-5, with D possibly TRBD2 on 6 matching bases. V lost 3 bases and J lost 5, with 32 bases in between. This CDR3 spans 20 amino acids. CDR1 is SGHKS, CDR2 YYEKEE, per germline (reference sequence). For the CDR3, the DNA is TGTGCCAGCAGCTCTACCCTCGGAGACTGGGGCGGCGGGGATGACGAGACCCAGTACTTC. Protein product: CASSSTLGDWGGGDDETQYF.

This clone was found once. V is TRBV13 and J is TRBJ2-7; D is undetermined. Trimming left V 3 bases short and J 6 bases short, with 9 bases between. Germline V gives CDR1 PRHDT, CDR2 FYEKMQ (reference sequence). This CDR3 has 12 amino acids. CDR3 residues: CASSFKLFEQYF. CDR3 sequence (DNA): TGTGCCAGCAGCTTTAAATTATTCGAGCAGTACTTC.

The V and J genes are TRBV5-6 and TRBJ2-3, with a tentative D call TRBD1 (5 bases). With 2 bases removed from V and 1 base from J, the gap between germline ends came to 11 bases. The CDR3 is 15 amino acids. Germline loops: CDR1 SGHDT, CDR2 YYEEEE. DNA of the CDR3: TGTGCCAGCAGCTTAGCGACAGCACGCACAGATACGCAGTATTTT. Protein: CASSLATARTDTQYF.

V and J are TRBV4-2 and TRBJ2-1; 10 bases line up with TRBD2. The CDR3 contains 15 residues. Germline V gene data show CDR1 as LGHNA and CDR2 as YNFKEQ. With 7 bases clipped from V and 6 bases from J, the junction kept 9 bases outside the gene matches. The DNA of the CDR3 is TGTGCCAGCAACCCCAAGCGGGAGGGCCTCAATGAGCAGTTCTTC. As protein: CASNPKREGLNEQFF.

This sequence joins TRBV5-4 and TRBJ2-3, with TRBD2 matching 15 bases. The V and J ends lost 2 bases and 8 bases, in that order; junction bases with no gene match: 6. CDR3 length: 16 amino acids. Germline V CDR1 and CDR2: SGHNT, YYREEE (reference sequence). CDR3 sequence: CASSLSGLAGGGTQYF. The CDR3 nucleotides are TGTGCCAGCAGCTTATCTGGACTAGCGGGAGGGGGTACGCAGTATTTT.